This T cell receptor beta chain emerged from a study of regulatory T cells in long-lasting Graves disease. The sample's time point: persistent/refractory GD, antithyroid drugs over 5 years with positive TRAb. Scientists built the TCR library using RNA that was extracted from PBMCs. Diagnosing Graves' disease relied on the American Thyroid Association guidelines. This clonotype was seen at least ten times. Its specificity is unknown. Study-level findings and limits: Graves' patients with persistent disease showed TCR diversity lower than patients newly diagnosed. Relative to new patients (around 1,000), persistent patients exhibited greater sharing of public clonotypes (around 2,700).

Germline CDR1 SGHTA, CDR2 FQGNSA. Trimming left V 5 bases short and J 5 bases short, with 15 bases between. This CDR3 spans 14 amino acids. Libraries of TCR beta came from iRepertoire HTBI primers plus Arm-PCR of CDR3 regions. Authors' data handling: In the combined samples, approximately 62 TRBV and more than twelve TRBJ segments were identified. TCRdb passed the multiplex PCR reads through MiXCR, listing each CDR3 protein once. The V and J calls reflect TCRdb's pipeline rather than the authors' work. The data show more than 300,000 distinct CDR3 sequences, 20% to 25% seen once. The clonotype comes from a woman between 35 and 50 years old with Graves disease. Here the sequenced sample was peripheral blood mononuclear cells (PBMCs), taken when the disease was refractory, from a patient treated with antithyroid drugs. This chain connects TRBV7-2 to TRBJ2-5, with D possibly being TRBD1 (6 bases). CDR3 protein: CASSTQGRRETQYF. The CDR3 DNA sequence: TGTGCCAGCAGCACCCAGGGGCGTCGGGAGACCCAGTACTTC.